The rows below give T cell receptor beta chains drawn from one sample of a study of siplizumab effects on memory and regulatory T cells. The method was immunoSEQ multiplex PCR; TCRdb's version includes in-frame clones alone and lacks a portion of them. The sample includes 65,000 to 90,000 clones, roughly 93% of them seen just once. The sample consisted of CD8+ T cells sorted from blood. These receptors were collected from a human donor in good health. Each CDR3 is given with its conserved first and last residue. Fields, in order: D gene, clone size, J gene, V gene, CDR3 DNA, CDR3 protein. D genes are given only for firm matches. Some rows have no size entry. The others give once, few or many, or a class for an expanded clone.

D gene: TRBD1; clone size: .; J gene: TRBJ2-7; V gene: TRBV10-1; CDR3 DNA: TGCGCCAGCAGTGAGGATAACTTGGACAGGTCGGATAACGAGCAGTACTTC; CDR3 protein: CASSEDNLDRSDNEQYF
D gene: .; clone size: .; J gene: TRBJ2-3; V gene: TRBV9; CDR3 DNA: TGTGCCAGCAGCGTAGGGGCACAGGCGACAGATACGCAGTATTTT; CDR3 protein: CASSVGAQATDTQYF
D gene: .; clone size: .; J gene: TRBJ2-5; V gene: TRBV13; CDR3 DNA: TGTGCCAGCAGCTTAGCAGGGGGGGGAGAGACCCAGTACTTC; CDR3 protein: CASSLAGGGETQYF
D gene: TRBD1; clone size: .; J gene: TRBJ2-7; V gene: TRBV9; CDR3 DNA: TGTGCCAGCAGCGTAGGTGGCAGGGGGCCGGACGAGCAGTACTTC; CDR3 protein: CASSVGGRGPDEQYF
D gene: TRBD1; clone size: .; J gene: TRBJ2-2; V gene: TRBV19; CDR3 DNA: TGTGCCAGTAGTCTCAGACAGGGGGCCACCGGGGAGCTGTTTTTT; CDR3 protein: CASSLRQGATGELFF
D gene: .; clone size: .; J gene: TRBJ2-5; V gene: TRBV28; CDR3 DNA: TGTGCCAGCAGCAAACACAGGGACTTGTACCAAGAGACCCAGTACTTC; CDR3 protein: CASSKHRDLYQETQYF
D gene: TRBD1; clone size: once; J gene: TRBJ2-4; V gene: TRBV6-1; CDR3 DNA: TGTGCCACCGCGGACAGGCGGGTAAACATTCAGTACTTC; CDR3 protein: CATADRRVNIQYF
D gene: .; clone size: once; J gene: TRBJ2-7; V gene: TRBV5-6; CDR3 DNA: TGTGCCAGCAGCTTGGGGGGCTACGAGCAGTACTTC; CDR3 protein: CASSLGGYEQYF
D gene: TRBD1; clone size: once; J gene: TRBJ1-5; V gene: TRBV6-1; CDR3 DNA: TGTGCCAGCAGTGAAAGTCCCGGGACAGGGGTTCAGGAGCCCCAGCATTTT; CDR3 protein: CASSESPGTGVQEPQHF
D gene: TRBD1; clone size: .; J gene: TRBJ2-1; V gene: TRBV7-9; CDR3 DNA: TGTGCCAGCAGCCTGGGACAGATAAACGGGGATGAGCAGTTCTTC; CDR3 protein: CASSLGQINGDEQFF
D gene: .; clone size: .; J gene: TRBJ2-5; V gene: TRBV27; CDR3 DNA: TGTGCCAGCAGTTTAGACCCATTAGGGGGAGAGACCCAGTACTTC; CDR3 protein: CASSLDPLGGETQYF
D gene: .; clone size: .; J gene: TRBJ1-1; V gene: TRBV7-9; CDR3 DNA: TGTGCCAGCAGCTTTGCCACTGAAGCTTTCTTT; CDR3 protein: CASSFATEAFF
D gene: .; clone size: .; J gene: TRBJ1-5; V gene: TRBV28; CDR3 DNA: TGTGCCAGCAGTTGGGGACTTGGAAATCAGCCCCAGCATTTT; CDR3 protein: CASSWGLGNQPQHF
D gene: .; clone size: .; J gene: TRBJ1-4; V gene: TRBV27; CDR3 DNA: TGTGCCAGCAGTTTAACGGGACCGACAACTAATGAAAAACTGTTTTTT; CDR3 protein: CASSLTGPTTNEKLFF
D gene: .; clone size: .; J gene: TRBJ2-1; V gene: TRBV28; CDR3 DNA: TGTGCCAGCAGTTTCGGGGAAAGTCATGAGCAGTTCTTC; CDR3 protein: CASSFGESHEQFF
D gene: .; clone size: .; J gene: TRBJ1-5; V gene: TRBV4-1; CDR3 DNA: TGCGCCAGCAGCCAAGAAGGGTTGGGGGGAGGGGATCAGCCCCAGCATTTT; CDR3 protein: CASSQEGLGGGDQPQHF
D gene: .; clone size: .; J gene: TRBJ2-7; V gene: TRBV7-9; CDR3 DNA: TGTGCCAGCAGCTTAGACGGCACGACACGTTCCTACGAGCAGTACTTC; CDR3 protein: CASSLDGTTRSYEQYF
D gene: TRBD2; clone size: .; J gene: TRBJ2-5; V gene: TRBV4-3; CDR3 DNA: TGCGCCAGCAGCCAAGGGGTCGGGGGGTCCGAGACCCAGTACTTC; CDR3 protein: CASSQGVGGSETQYF
D gene: .; clone size: .; J gene: TRBJ1-2; V gene: TRBV6-4; CDR3 DNA: TGTGCCAGCAGTGACGGCGCGGGGTGGGGTGGCTACACCTTC; CDR3 protein: CASSDGAGWGGYTF
D gene: TRBD1; clone size: once; J gene: TRBJ2-7; V gene: TRBV9; CDR3 DNA: TGTGCCAGCAGCGGGACAGGGGATACCTACGAGCAGTACTTC; CDR3 protein: CASSGTGDTYEQYF
D gene: .; clone size: .; J gene: TRBJ2-1; V gene: TRBV9; CDR3 DNA: TGTGCCAGCAGCGTAGAAGAATTATCCTACAATGAGCAGTTCTTC; CDR3 protein: CASSVEELSYNEQFF
D gene: .; clone size: .; J gene: TRBJ2-7; V gene: TRBV5-5; CDR3 DNA: TGTGCCAGCAGCTTGGTCCCGTCCTACGAGCAGTACTTC; CDR3 protein: CASSLVPSYEQYF
D gene: .; clone size: .; J gene: TRBJ2-7; V gene: TRBV4-2; CDR3 DNA: TGTGCCAGCAGCCAAGGAGGAAGCGAGCAGTACTTC; CDR3 protein: CASSQGGSEQYF
D gene: .; clone size: once; J gene: TRBJ2-4; V gene: TRBV27; CDR3 DNA: TGTGCCAGCAGTGCTAATTTGGGGGCATGGGACATTCAGTACTTC; CDR3 protein: CASSANLGAWDIQYF
D gene: .; clone size: .; J gene: TRBJ2-2; V gene: TRBV5-1; CDR3 DNA: TGCGCCAGCAGCTTGGACAGGGCAAACACCGGGGAGCTGTTTTTT; CDR3 protein: CASSLDRANTGELFF
D gene: .; clone size: .; J gene: TRBJ1-5; V gene: TRBV9; CDR3 DNA: TGTGCCAGCAGCGTAGCTGACGGACACGGTCAGCCCCAGCATTTT; CDR3 protein: CASSVADGHGQPQHF
D gene: .; clone size: .; J gene: TRBJ2-2; V gene: TRBV28; CDR3 DNA: TGTGCCAGCCCTACGGTACGCACCGGGGAGCTGTTTTTT; CDR3 protein: CASPTVRTGELFF
D gene: TRBD1; clone size: once; J gene: TRBJ2-7; V gene: TRBV7-6; CDR3 DNA: TGTGCCAGCAGCCCTCGGGACAGCAGTTACGAGCAGTACTTC; CDR3 protein: CASSPRDSSYEQYF
D gene: TRBD2; clone size: .; J gene: TRBJ2-7; V gene: TRBV5-6; CDR3 DNA: TGTGCCAGCAGTCTCGGACTAGCGGGGGCCCTCTCCTACGAGCAGTACTTC; CDR3 protein: CASSLGLAGALSYEQYF
D gene: TRBD1; clone size: .; J gene: TRBJ2-3; V gene: TRBV27; CDR3 DNA: TGTGCCAGCAGTTGGATAGGGACAGGGGGCACAGATACGCAGTATTTT; CDR3 protein: CASSWIGTGGTDTQYF
D gene: .; clone size: once; J gene: TRBJ2-2; V gene: TRBV6-1; CDR3 DNA: TGTGCCAGCAGTGAAGAGCCCGGGCCGCCAGGTAGCGGGGAGCTGTTTTTT; CDR3 protein: CASSEEPGPPGSGELFF
D gene: .; clone size: once; J gene: TRBJ2-7; V gene: TRBV27; CDR3 DNA: TGTGCCAGCAGTTTGGCCGGGATATCCTACGAGCAGTACTTC; CDR3 protein: CASSLAGISYEQYF
D gene: .; clone size: .; J gene: TRBJ1-3; V gene: TRBV11-2; CDR3 DNA: TGTGCCAGCAGCTTAGCTTACACGGGGGCTGGAAACACCATATATTTT; CDR3 protein: CASSLAYTGAGNTIYF